This T cell receptor (beta chain) was profiled in a study of identifying expanded T cells in peripheral blood. V shed 0 bases, J shed 3 bases, and the junction held 7 bases outside the gene matches. Germline assignment: CDR1 SNHLY and CDR2 FYNNEI. The CDR3 consists of 16 residues. The data were produced by immunoSEQ multiplex PCR, yet TCRdb's version contains in-frame clones alone and is incomplete. The data show approximately 79,000 clones, around 90% seen once. The TCR comes from a person aged 18 to 75 in good health. The chain is built from TRBV2 and TRBJ1-2, with 7 nucleotides matching TRBD1. Source material: blood. CDR3 nucleotides: TGTGCCAGCAGTGAAGCAGTAGGGGGCGCCTACTATGGCTACACCTTC. Amino acids: CASSEAVGGAYYGYTF.